One sample yielded the 16 T cell receptor beta chains listed below, sequenced in a study of cytomegalovirus exposure and HLA in healthy donors. The PCR employed 60 Vbeta primers together with 13 Jbeta primers. TCRdb's table, derived via immunoSEQ multiplex PCR, lists solely in-frame clones and lacks some. The profile shows over 100,000 clones, less than 80% of them singletons. Sequenced: PBMCs. The receptors were sampled from a young woman in good health and CMV-seronegative.

This chain connects TRBV2 to TRBJ2-7; D possibly corresponds to TRBD1 (6 bases). V lost 4 bases to trimming and J lost 3 bases, with 10 bases between them. The CDR3 is 13 amino acids. The germline CDR1 and CDR2 sequences are SNHLY and FYNNEI. The CDR3 loop is CASSAGTYYEQYF. The CDR3 bases are TGTGCCAGCAGTGCGGGGACATACTACGAGCAGTACTTC.

CDR3 protein: CASSSNRAGETQYF. For the CDR3, the DNA is TGTGCCAGCTCATCAAACAGAGCGGGAGAGACCCAGTACTTC. V is TRBV18 and J is TRBJ2-5, with D possibly matching TRBD2 (6 bases). Germline V CDR1 and CDR2: KGHSH, LQKENI. The CDR3 has 14 residues. The ends were cut back, 5 bases at V and 4 bases at J, with 14 bases in the middle.

This chain joins TRBV5-1 and TRBJ1-1; no clear D. The length of the CDR3 is 15 residues. The V end was cut by 2 bases, the J end by 0 bases, with 11 bases between. Per germline, CDR1 SGHRS and CDR2 YFSETQ. For the CDR3, the DNA is TGCGCCAGCAGCTTATCGTCACATCTGAACACTGAAGCTTTCTTT. Its translation: CASSLSSHLNTEAFF.

The sample holds a few counts of this clone. The CDR3 here is CAGDRVVFNEQFF. In nucleotides, the CDR3 is TGTGCCGGGGACAGGGTAGTTTTCAATGAGCAGTTCTTC. The chain recombines TRBV30 with TRBJ2-1; 9 positions agree with TRBD1. Germline CDR1 reads GTSNPN; CDR2 reads SVGIG (reference sequence). J was trimmed by 6 bases and V by 8 bases; bases with no gene match: 8. This CDR3 is built from 13 residues.

This chain connects TRBV18 to TRBJ1-5, with 11 bases matching TRBD1. This CDR3 is built from 19 residues. Germline V gene sequence: CDR1 KGHSH, CDR2 LQKENI. Losses at the gene ends were 2 bases for V and 6 bases for J; bases not matched to a gene: 15. CDR3 residues: CASSPNYRDRGGLIQPQHF. The CDR3 nucleotides are TGTGCCAGCTCACCAAACTACCGGGACAGGGGGGGACTCATTCAGCCCCAGCATTTT.

The chain couples TRBV7-8 to TRBJ1-4; D remains unclear. Germline assignment: CDR1 SGHVS and CDR2 FQNEAQ. Trimming shortened V by 0 bases and J by 8 bases, and 10 bases separated the two germline ends. The CDR3 has 14 amino acids. In DNA, the CDR3 is TGTGCCAGCAGCTTAGCCCGGGTTGGGGAAAAACTGTTTTTT. Protein sequence: CASSLARVGEKLFF.

The V call is TRBV9, the J call TRBJ2-5; D might be TRBD1 (6 bases). Trimming shortened V by 3 bases and J by 3 bases, and 15 bases separated the two germline ends. Germline loops: CDR1 SGDLS, CDR2 YYNGEE. This CDR3 has 15 amino acids. DNA of the CDR3: TGTGCCAGCAGCGGATCGGGACATGCCGAAGAGACCCAGTACTTC. Amino acid sequence: CASSGSGHAEETQYF.

This chain joins TRBV7-9 and TRBJ2-3; a possible D gene is TRBD2 (6 bases). Trimming shortened V by 2 bases and J by 3 bases, and 21 bases separated the two germline ends. CDR1 is SEHNR, CDR2 FQNEAQ, per germline (reference sequence). The CDR3 spans 18 residues. The CDR3 DNA sequence: TGTGCCAGCAGCTTATGGGGCCGGGAGTTGTCGAGAACAGATACGCAGTATTTT. Its translation is CASSLWGRELSRTDTQYF.

Only a few counts were recorded for this clone. The V and J genes are TRBV29-1 and TRBJ1-5, with TRBD1 identical over 8 bases. V lost 4 bases to trimming and J lost 7 bases; unmatched junction nucleotides: 6. This CDR3 has 13 amino acids. Germline V lookup: CDR1 SQVTM, CDR2 ANQGSEA. In DNA, the CDR3 is TGCAGCGTTGGGTTGACAGGGGACCAGCCCCAGCATTTT. This encodes CSVGLTGDQPQHF.

CDR3 loop: CASSSPGQVQNEQFF. Written as DNA, the CDR3 is TGTGCCAGCAGCTCCCCGGGACAGGTTCAAAATGAGCAGTTCTTC. The rearrangement joins TRBV7-9 to TRBJ2-1, with 8 bases fitting TRBD1. The CDR3 loop spans 15 amino acids. The J segment lost 7 bases and the V segment lost 4 bases, leaving 9 bases of the junction unmatched. The germline V gene encodes CDR1 SEHNR and CDR2 FQNEAQ (reference sequence).

This rearrangement joins TRBV27 to TRBJ1-6, with 7 bases identical to TRBD1. With V trimmed by 3 bases and J by 7 bases, 3 bases remained unmatched. CDR1 MNHEY and CDR2 SMNVEV come from the germline V gene (reference sequence). The CDR3 runs to 14 residues. The CDR3 protein is CASSFQGVNSPLHF. The CDR3 DNA is TGTGCCAGCAGTTTTCAGGGGGTGAATTCACCCCTCCACTTT.

The V gene is TRBV5-6, the J gene TRBJ1-1; no clear D gene. Germline loops: CDR1 SGHDT, CDR2 YYEEEE. Trimming cost V 0 bases and J 0 bases, with 12 bases left between them. The CDR3 has 16 residues. The CDR3 protein is CASSLGFRGMNTEAFF. CDR3 in DNA: TGTGCCAGCAGCTTGGGCTTCCGGGGAATGAACACTGAAGCTTTCTTT.

This chain links TRBV6-5 with TRBJ2-2, with 8 positions matching TRBD1. The CDR3 covers 15 residues. The V and J ends lost 6 bases and 0 bases, in that order; junction bases with no gene match: 3. Looked up from germline, CDR1 is MNHEY and CDR2 is SVGAGI. This chain's CDR3 is CASRGDRPNTGELFF. CDR3 bases: TGTGCCAGCAGGGGGGACAGGCCGAACACCGGGGAGCTGTTTTTT.

This clone was seen only a few times. This chain uses TRBV28 with TRBJ2-5; TRBD2 aligns across 10 bases. Germline lookup yields CDR1 MDHEN and CDR2 SYDVKM. The V segment lost 2 bases and the J segment 7 bases; nucleotides outside the gene matches: 4. The CDR3 runs 14 residues. The DNA for the CDR3 is TGTGCCAGCAGTTTAATATTAGCGGGAGGGACCCAGTACTTC. Its translation: CASSLILAGGTQYF.

The chain employs TRBV4-3 and TRBJ2-7; D ambiguous. Trimming removed 1 base from V and 2 bases from J, with 9 bases in between. The CDR3 has 14 residues. The germline V gene has CDR1 LGHNA and CDR2 YSLEER. CDR3 in DNA: TGCGCCAGCAGCCAAGGCAGTCGGGCCTACGAGCAGTACTTC. Amino acids: CASSQGSRAYEQYF.

The rearrangement links TRBV7-9 to TRBJ1-5; weak D call: TRBD1 (5 bases). The CDR3 has 14 amino acids. Trimming removed 6 bases at V and 2 bases at J, with 11 bases between. Germline CDR1 and CDR2: SEHNR and FQNEAQ (reference sequence). CDR3 sequence: CASSQGLGNQPQHF. In DNA, the CDR3 is TGTGCCAGCAGTCAGGGACTAGGCAATCAGCCCCAGCATTTT.